These 20 T cell receptor beta chains were sequenced from one sample in a study of T cells after posttransplantation cyclophosphamide. This table comes from immunoSEQ multiplex PCR, and its TCRdb copy is limited to in-frame clones, with some not included. Of some 53,000 clones listed, approximately 86% were seen once; the top ten hold about 3%. Sequencing was performed on PBMCs. These receptors came from a man aged 25 to 45 with a blood cancer, CMV-positive, and with a related stem cell donor.

This chain links TRBV4-1 with TRBJ1-3, with no clear D. CDR1 is MGHRA, CDR2 YSYEKL, per germline. This CDR3 region has 16 residues. Trimming took 1 base from V and 0 from J, leaving 10 bases between them. The CDR3 DNA is TGCGCCAGCAGCCAAGGTATGCGGATCTCTGGAAACACCATATATTTT. Protein: CASSQGMRISGNTIYF.

The genes are TRBV6-5 and TRBJ2-7; tentative D call: TRBD1 (6 bases). This CDR3 is built from 12 residues. Trimming removed 6 bases at V and 6 bases at J, with 12 bases between. In germline, CDR1 is MNHEY, CDR2 SVGAGI. The CDR3 DNA follows: TGTGCCAGCAGGGAAGGGGGAAGCGAGCAGTACTTC. Amino acids: CASREGGSEQYF.

This clone was recorded once. This rearrangement joins TRBV5-1 to TRBJ2-7; 7 bases align to TRBD1. V dropped 3 bases and J dropped 3; count of bases not matched to a gene: 9. In germline, CDR1 is SGHRS, CDR2 YFSETQ. This CDR3 spans 15 amino acids. The CDR3 sequence: CASSWSGQSNYEQYF. CDR3 DNA sequence: TGCGCCAGCAGCTGGTCGGGACAGTCAAACTACGAGCAGTACTTC.

The chain uses TRBV19 and TRBJ2-7, with D possibly being TRBD2 (5 bases). The V gene lost 7 bases and the J gene lost 4 bases, with 17 bases spanning the gap. This CDR3 spans 14 amino acids. Germline CDR1 is LNHDA and CDR2 is SQIVND (reference sequence). The CDR3 here is CASTGGAGGYEQYF. The CDR3 DNA follows: TGTGCCAGTACCGGAGGAGCTGGTGGGTACGAGCAGTACTTC.

DNA of the CDR3: TGCAGCGTTGTAGGGCAGGGCCATGGCTACACCTTC. Translated: CSVVGQGHGYTF. The chain couples TRBV29-1 to TRBJ1-2; possible D gene TRBD1, 5 bases. The V end was cut by 4 bases, the J end by 6 bases, with 12 bases between. Germline values: CDR1 SQVTM, CDR2 ANQGSEA. This CDR3 has 12 amino acids.

This rearrangement joins TRBV7-2 to TRBJ2-2; the match to TRBD2 covers 9 bases. The V gene end was trimmed by 5 bases and the J gene end by 5 bases; junction bases not matched to a gene: 6. Germline CDR1 reads SGHTA; CDR2 reads FQGNSA. The CDR3 has 15 amino acids. In nucleotides, the CDR3 is TGTGCCAGCAGCAAGACTAGCGGAAGTACCGGGGAGCTGTTTTTT. Its translation: CASSKTSGSTGELFF.

CDR3 residues: CASSKSGYEQYF. As DNA, the CDR3 is TGTGCCAGCAGCAAGTCGGGATACGAGCAGTACTTC. The genes are TRBV11-3 and TRBJ2-7, with D tentatively TRBD2 (5 bases). V was clipped by 5 bases and J by 4 bases, with 9 bases between them. This CDR3 comprises 12 residues. Germline loops: CDR1 SGHNT, CDR2 YENEEA.

The chain has TRBV11-3 and TRBJ1-1; D might be TRBD1 (6 bases). Trimming took 2 bases from V and 3 from J, leaving 13 bases between them. Germline V lookup: CDR1 SGHNT, CDR2 YENEEA. This CDR3 region has 15 residues. CDR3 nucleotides: TGTGCCAGCAGCTTAAATCGGGGGGCCGACACTGAAGCTTTCTTT. This encodes CASSLNRGADTEAFF.

This clone was found once. The chain links TRBV7-3 to TRBJ2-5; D gene uncertain. Trimming took off 1 base at V and 5 bases at J, with 8 bases between the two ends. The CDR3 is made up of 13 amino acids. Germline V gives CDR1 SGHTA, CDR2 FQGTGA. The CDR3 DNA sequence: TGTGCCAGCAGCTTAAAATACGGGGAGACCCAGTACTTC. It codes for CASSLKYGETQYF.

The chain is built from TRBV27 and TRBJ2-1; 12 nucleotides match TRBD2. V was pared by 6 bases and J by 9 bases, with 6 bases of the junction left unmatched. Germline V gene data show CDR1 as MNHEY and CDR2 as SMNVEV (reference sequence). CDR3 size: 14 residues. In DNA, the CDR3 is TGTGCCAGCAGGTCCGGACTAGCGGGAAGTGAGCAGTTCTTC. Its protein product is CASRSGLAGSEQFF.

The J gene is TRBJ2-3, the V gene TRBV30; D perhaps matches TRBD1 (6 bases). V was shortened by 1 base and J by 5 bases, with 13 bases between the two germline ends. The CDR3 length is 14 residues. Germline assignment: CDR1 GTSNPN and CDR2 SVGIG (reference sequence). This chain's CDR3 is CAWSAADRRDTQYF. CDR3 DNA: TGTGCCTGGAGTGCAGCGGACAGAAGAGATACGCAGTATTTT. Complete variable domain (other parts from reference TRBV30 and TRBJ2-3): SQTIHQWPATLVQPVGSPLSLECTVEGTSNPNLYWYRQAAGRGLQLLFYSVGIGQISSEVPQNLSASRPQDRQFILSSKKLLLSDSGFYLCAWSAADRRDTQYFGPGTRLTVL.

The rearrangement links TRBV30 to TRBJ2-5; D is ambiguous. V was pared by 2 bases and J by 0 bases, with 7 bases between. The CDR3 contains 13 residues. The germline V gene encodes CDR1 GTSNPN and CDR2 SVGIG (reference sequence). CDR3 DNA: TGTGCCTGGAGTTTAGCAGACCAAGAGACCCAGTACTTC. It encodes CAWSLADQETQYF.

The rearrangement links TRBV9 to TRBJ2-6; the D is unclear. This CDR3 is 15 amino acids long. CDR1 is SGDLS and CDR2 is YYNGEE in the germline V gene. Trimming shortened V by 4 bases and J by 0 bases, and 8 bases separated the two germline ends. DNA of the CDR3: TGTGCCAGCAGCCCTTTACTCTCTGGGGCCAACGTCCTGACTTTC. Its translation is CASSPLLSGANVLTF. Full variable domain (missing parts from reference TRBV9 and TRBJ2-6): DSGVTQTPKHLITATGQRVTLRCSPRSGDLSVYWYQQSLDQGLQFLIQYYNGEERAKGNILERFSAQQFPDLHSELNLSSLELGDSALYFCASSPLLSGANVLTFGAGSRLTVL.

V usage is TRBV19 and J usage is TRBJ1-2, with D perhaps TRBD1 (6 bases). This CDR3 is built from 13 residues. Germline assignment: CDR1 LNHDA and CDR2 SQIVND (reference sequence). V was shortened by 11 bases and J by 0 bases, with 13 bases between the two germline ends. The CDR3 protein is CASTGHTNYGYTF. The CDR3 DNA is TGTGCCTCAACGGGACATACTAACTATGGCTACACCTTC.

V gene TRBV16 combines with J gene TRBJ2-7; D is unclear. Germline V CDR1 and CDR2: KGHSY, FQNENV. Trimming cost V 4 bases and J 2 bases, with 12 bases left between them. The length of the CDR3 is 14 residues. In DNA, the CDR3 is TGTGCCAGCAGCCCCCAGTATTCCGCCTACGAGCAGTACTTC. Its translation: CASSPQYSAYEQYF.

The chain uses TRBV6-1 and TRBJ2-7, with a weak D call TRBD1 (5 bases). This CDR3 contains 14 residues. V lost 5 bases and J 2 bases, leaving 13 bases between the germline ends. CDR1 and CDR2 (germline): MNHNS, SASEGT. The CDR3 DNA reads as TGTGCCAGCAGTAAACAGGATGGGCCCTACGAGCAGTACTTC. This translates into CASSKQDGPYEQYF.

The chain joins TRBV11-2 to TRBJ1-6, with D hard to call. Trimming left V 0 bases short and J 5 bases short, with 11 bases between. This CDR3 comprises 16 residues. Germline CDR1 SGHAT, CDR2 FQNNGV. The CDR3 coding sequence is TGTGCCAGCAGCTTAGACGGTTACGGGGATAATTCACCCCTCCACTTT. It is translated as CASSLDGYGDNSPLHF.

The rearrangement joins TRBV7-9 to TRBJ1-1; perhaps TRBD1 as D (6 bases). Germline V gene lookup returns CDR1 SEHNR and CDR2 FQNEAQ (reference sequence). The V gene lost 2 bases and the J gene lost 6 bases, with 13 bases spanning the gap. There are 14 residues in the CDR3. CDR3 sequence reads: CASSLIEGGAEAFF. In DNA, the CDR3 is TGTGCCAGCAGCTTAATTGAAGGGGGGGCTGAAGCTTTCTTT.

The V gene is TRBV19, the J gene TRBJ1-2; weak D call: TRBD1 (5 bases). In germline, CDR1 is LNHDA, CDR2 SQIVND (reference sequence). Trimming stripped 5 bases from V and 4 bases from J, with 20 bases between. The CDR3 is 16 amino acids. This CDR3 is CASSPLRGERGYGYTF. Here the CDR3 DNA reads TGTGCCAGTAGTCCCCTCCGGGGGGAACGCGGCTATGGCTACACCTTC. Supplemented by reference TRBV19 and TRBJ1-2, the full variable domain reads DGGITQSPKYLFRKEGQNVTLSCEQNLNHDAMYWYRQDPGQGLRLIYYSQIVNDFQKGDIAEGYSVSREKKESFPLTVTSAQKNPTAFYLCASSPLRGERGYGYTFGSGTRLTVV.

V and J are TRBV5-8 and TRBJ1-5; weak D call: TRBD1 (5 bases). Trimming stripped 1 base from V and 4 bases from J, with 21 bases between. Per germline, CDR1 SGHTS and CDR2 YDEGEE. There are 18 residues in the CDR3. CDR3 region: CASSLSWGGLNSNQPQHF. Here the CDR3 DNA reads TGTGCCAGCAGCTTGAGTTGGGGGGGACTGAACTCAAATCAGCCCCAGCATTTT.